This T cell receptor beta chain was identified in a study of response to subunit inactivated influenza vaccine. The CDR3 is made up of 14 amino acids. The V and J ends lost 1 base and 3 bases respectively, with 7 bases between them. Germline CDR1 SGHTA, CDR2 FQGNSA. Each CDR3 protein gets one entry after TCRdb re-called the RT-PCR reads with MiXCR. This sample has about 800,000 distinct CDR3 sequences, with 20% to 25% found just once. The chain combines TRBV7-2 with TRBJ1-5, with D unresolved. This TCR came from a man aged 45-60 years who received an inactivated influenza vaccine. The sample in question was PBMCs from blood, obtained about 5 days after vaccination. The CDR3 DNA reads TGTGCCAGCAGCTTAGACACATACAATCAGCCCCAGCATTTT. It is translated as CASSLDTYNQPQHF.